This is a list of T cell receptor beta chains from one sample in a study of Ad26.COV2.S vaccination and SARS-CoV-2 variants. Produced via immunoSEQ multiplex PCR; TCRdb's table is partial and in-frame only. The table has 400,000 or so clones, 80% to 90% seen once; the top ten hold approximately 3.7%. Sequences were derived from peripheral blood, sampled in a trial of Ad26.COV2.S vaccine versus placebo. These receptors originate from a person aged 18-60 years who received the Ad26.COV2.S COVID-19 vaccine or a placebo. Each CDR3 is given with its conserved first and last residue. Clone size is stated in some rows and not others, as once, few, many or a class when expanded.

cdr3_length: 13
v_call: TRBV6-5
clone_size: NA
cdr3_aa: CASTQGEGYEQYF

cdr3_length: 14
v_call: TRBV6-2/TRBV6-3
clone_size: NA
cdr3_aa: CASSSGTGGDTQYF

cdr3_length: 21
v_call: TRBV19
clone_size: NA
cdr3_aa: CASSMSPFGYWTGRYTGELFF

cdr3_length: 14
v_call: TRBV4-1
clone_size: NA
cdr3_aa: CASSQVGGAGGYTF

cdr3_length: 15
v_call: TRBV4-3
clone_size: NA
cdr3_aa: CASSQETQRPTEAFF

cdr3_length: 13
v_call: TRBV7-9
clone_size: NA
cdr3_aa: CASSFLVSGELFF

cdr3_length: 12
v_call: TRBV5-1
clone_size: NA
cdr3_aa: CASSIGDTEAFF

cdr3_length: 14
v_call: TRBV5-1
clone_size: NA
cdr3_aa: CASSLARGPGELFF

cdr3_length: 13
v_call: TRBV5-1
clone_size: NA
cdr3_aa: CASSLGDRDGAFF

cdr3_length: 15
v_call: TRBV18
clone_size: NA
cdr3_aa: CASSRGTGTNYGYTF

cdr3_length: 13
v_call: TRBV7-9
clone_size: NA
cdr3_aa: CASSLSGNQPQHF

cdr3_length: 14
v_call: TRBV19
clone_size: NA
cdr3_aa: CASSPDETAYEQYF

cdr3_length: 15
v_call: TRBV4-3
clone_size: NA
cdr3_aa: CASSQVLSAAEKLFF

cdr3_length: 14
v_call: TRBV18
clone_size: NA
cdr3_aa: CASSPFEGGSPLHF

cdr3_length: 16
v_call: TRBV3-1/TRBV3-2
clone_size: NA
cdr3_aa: CASSQDLLNQADTQYF

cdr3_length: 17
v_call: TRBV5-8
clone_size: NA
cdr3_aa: CASSFPGGWGSNQPQHF

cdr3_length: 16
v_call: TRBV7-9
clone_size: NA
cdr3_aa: CASSSGTTGMNTEAFF

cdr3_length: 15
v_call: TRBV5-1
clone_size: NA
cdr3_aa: CASSLGTAGNSPLHF

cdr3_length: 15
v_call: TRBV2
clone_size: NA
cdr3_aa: CASSERGGLNTEAFF

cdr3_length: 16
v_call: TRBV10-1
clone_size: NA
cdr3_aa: CASSESWDRGVDEQYF

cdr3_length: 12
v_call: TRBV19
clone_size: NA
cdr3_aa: CASSIGVNEQFF

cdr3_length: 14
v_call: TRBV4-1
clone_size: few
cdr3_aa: CASSQDRVSDTQYF

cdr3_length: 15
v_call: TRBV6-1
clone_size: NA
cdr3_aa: CASSEEYSGDYEQYF

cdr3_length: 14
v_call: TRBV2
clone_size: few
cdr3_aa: CASTRQGGNQPQHF

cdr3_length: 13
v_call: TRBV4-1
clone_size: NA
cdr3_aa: CASSQFWGTEAFF

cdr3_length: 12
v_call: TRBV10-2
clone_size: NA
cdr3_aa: CASSERSDEQFF

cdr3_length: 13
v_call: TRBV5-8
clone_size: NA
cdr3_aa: CASSQGGVNEQFF

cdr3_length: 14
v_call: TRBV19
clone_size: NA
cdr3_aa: CASSLTGIPYEQYF

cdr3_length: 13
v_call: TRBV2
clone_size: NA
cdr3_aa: CASRLRKNTEAFF

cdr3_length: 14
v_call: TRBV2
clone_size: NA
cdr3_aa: CASSQNREADIQYF

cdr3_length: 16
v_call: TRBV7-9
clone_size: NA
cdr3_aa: CASSFSGGTSYNEQFF

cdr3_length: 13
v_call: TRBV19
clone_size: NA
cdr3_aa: CASSPSKGETQYF

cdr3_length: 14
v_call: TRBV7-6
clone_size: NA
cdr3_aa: CASSSAGVNTEAFF

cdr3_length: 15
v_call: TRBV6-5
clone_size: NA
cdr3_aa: CASSYSSGARSPLHF

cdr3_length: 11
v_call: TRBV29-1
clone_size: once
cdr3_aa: CSVEMSNGYTF

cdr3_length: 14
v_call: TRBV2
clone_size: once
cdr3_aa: CASSEATVNTEAFF

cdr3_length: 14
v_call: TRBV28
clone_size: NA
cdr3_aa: CASSNRGVNTEAFF

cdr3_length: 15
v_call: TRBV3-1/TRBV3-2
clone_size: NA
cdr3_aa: CASSLGTLRAYEQYF

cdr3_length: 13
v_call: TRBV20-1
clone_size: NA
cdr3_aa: CSASASGHNEQFF

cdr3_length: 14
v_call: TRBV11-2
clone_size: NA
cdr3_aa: CASSLARAEETQYF

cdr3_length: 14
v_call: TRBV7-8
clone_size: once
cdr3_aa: CASSYRGRFETQYF

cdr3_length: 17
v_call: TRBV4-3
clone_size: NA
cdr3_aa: CASSQEISGLSGNTIYF

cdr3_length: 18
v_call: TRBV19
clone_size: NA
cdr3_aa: CASSRGGASGGLGDEQFF

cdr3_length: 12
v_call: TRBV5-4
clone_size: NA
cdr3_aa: CASSLTNYGYTF

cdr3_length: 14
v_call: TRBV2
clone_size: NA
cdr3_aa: CASTKRGRNTEAFF

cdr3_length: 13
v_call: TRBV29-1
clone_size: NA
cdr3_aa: CSVVPRGGNTQYF

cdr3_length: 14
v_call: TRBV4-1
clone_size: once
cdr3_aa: CASSQGPMITEAFF

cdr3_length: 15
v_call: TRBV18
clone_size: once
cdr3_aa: CASSLVWEMNTEAFF

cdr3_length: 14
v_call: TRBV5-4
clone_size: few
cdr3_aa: CASSFSQSSYEQYF

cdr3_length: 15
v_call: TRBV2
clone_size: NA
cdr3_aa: CASSEWRDGTGELFF

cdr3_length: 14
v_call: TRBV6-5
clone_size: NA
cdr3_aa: CASSYSGGNTEAFF

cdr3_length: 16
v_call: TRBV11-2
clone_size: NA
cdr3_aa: CASSPIRDRAGETQYF

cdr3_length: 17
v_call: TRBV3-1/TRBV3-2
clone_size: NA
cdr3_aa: CASSHTGQGLDTGELFF

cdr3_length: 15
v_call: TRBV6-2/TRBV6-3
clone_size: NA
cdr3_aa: CASSRPDGWAQPQHF

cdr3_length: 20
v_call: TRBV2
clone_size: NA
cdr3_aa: CASSEPSGGLPLSGANVLTF